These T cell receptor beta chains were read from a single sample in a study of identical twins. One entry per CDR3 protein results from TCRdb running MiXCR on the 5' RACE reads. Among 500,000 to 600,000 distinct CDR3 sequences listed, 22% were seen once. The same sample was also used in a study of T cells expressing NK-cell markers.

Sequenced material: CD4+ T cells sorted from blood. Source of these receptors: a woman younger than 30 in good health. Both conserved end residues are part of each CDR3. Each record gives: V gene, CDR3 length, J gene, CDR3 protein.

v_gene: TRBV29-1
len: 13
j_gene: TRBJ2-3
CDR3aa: CSGSGGRTDTQYF

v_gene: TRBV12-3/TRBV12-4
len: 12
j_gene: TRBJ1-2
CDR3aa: CASSLNTGGYTF

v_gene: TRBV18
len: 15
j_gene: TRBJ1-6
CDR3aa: CASSPMGRNNSPLHF

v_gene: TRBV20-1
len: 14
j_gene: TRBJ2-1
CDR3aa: CSAVAGGRPLEQFF

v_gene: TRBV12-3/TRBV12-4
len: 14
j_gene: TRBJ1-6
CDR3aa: CASTPGTDNSPLHF

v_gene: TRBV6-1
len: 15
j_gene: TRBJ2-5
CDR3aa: CASSPGQGRRKTQYF

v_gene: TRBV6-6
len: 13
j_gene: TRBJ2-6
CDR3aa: CASIDSGANVLTF

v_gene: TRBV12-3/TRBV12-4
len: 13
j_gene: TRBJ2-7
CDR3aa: CASDTGLRGEQYF

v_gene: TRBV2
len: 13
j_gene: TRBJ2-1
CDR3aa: CASTWDRGGEQFF

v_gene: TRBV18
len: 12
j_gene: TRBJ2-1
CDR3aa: CASSTRGNLGFF

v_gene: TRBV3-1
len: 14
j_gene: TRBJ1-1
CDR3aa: CASSQGQANTEAFF

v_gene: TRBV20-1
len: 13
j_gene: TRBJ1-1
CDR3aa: CSARVQGDTEAFF

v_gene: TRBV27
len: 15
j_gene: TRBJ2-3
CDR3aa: CASSFRAGRTDTQYF

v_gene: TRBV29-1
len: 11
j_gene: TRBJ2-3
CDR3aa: CSVGVTDTQYF

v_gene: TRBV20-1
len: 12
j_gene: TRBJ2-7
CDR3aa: CSAGRQSYEQYF

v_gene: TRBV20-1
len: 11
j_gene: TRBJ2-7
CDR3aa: CSGTRQDEQYF

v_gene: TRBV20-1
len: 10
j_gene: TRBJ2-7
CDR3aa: CSASVNEQYF

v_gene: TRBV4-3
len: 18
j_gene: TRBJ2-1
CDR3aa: CASSLNPGLAGGGGEQFF

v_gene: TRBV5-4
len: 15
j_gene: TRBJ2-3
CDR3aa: CASSSKTSGDDTQYF

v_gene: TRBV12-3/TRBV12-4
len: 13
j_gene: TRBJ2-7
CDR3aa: CASTPVGAYEQYF

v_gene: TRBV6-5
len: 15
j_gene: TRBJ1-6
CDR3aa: CASSYNGGHNSPLHF

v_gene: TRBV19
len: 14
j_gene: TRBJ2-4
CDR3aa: CASSPQAGGNIQYF

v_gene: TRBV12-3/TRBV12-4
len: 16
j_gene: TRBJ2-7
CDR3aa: CASSPSLGRGSYEQYF

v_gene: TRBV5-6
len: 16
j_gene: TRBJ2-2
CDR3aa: CASSLPGTADTGELFF

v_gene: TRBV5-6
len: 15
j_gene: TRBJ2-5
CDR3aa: CASSLISGSLETQYF

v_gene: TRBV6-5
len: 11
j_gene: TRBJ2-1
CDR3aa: CASSLSGIQFF

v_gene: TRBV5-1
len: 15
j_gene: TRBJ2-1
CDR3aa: CASSGGRYAYNEQFF

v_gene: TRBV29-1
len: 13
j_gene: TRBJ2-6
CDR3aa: CSVGAPGANVLTF

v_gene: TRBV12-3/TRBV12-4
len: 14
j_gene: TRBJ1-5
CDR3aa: CASSPDREDQPQHF

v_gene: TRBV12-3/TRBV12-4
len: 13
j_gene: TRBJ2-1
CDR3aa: CASSLRPHNEQFF

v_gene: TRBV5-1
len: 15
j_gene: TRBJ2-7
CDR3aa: CASSLAGGGGYEQYF

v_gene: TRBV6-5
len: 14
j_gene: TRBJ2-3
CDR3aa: CASSYRLSTDTQYF

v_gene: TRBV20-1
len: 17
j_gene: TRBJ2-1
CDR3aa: CSARDIRAASSYNEQFF

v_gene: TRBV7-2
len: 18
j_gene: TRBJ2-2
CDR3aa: CASSLARGRRGATGELFF

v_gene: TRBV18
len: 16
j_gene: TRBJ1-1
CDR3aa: CASSPVLSQKWTEAFF

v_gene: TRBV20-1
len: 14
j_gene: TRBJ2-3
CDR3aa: CSAELAGGEDTQYF

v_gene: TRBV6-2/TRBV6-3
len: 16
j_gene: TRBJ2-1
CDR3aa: CASKQPGLHSYNEQFF

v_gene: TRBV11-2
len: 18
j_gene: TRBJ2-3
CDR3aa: CASSLDPRDRGLRDTQYF

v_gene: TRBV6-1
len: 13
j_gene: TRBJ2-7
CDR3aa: CASGRGRRYEQYF

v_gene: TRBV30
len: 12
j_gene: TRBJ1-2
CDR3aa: CAWSPPNYGYTF

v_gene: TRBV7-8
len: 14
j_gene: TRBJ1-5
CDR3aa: CASWAGSRYQPQHF

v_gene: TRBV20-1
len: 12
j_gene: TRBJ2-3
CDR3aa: CSARGTSDTQYF

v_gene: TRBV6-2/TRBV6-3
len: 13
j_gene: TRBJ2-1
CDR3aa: CASSSSLGNEQFF

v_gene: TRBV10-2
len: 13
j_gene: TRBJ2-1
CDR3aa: CASRRDSYNEQFF

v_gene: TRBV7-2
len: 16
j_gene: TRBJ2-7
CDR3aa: CASSKGGPRDSYEQYF

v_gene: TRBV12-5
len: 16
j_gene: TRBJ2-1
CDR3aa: CASGLPPPGHSNEQFF

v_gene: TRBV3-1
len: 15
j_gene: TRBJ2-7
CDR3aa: CASSWDRPLTGEQYF

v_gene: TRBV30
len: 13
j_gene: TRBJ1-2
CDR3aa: CAWSVLGRGGYTF

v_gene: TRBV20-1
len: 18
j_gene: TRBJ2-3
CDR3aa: CSAYSPGLAGGNTDTQYF

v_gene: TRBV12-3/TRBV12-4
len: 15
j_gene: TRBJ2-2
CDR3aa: CASSLALDSTGELFF

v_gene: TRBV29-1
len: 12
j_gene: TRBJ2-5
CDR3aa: CSASGRRETQYF

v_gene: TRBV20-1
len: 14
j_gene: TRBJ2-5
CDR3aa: CSARFGTVAETQYF

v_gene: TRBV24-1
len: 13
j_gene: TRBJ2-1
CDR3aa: CATSDLTGDEQFF

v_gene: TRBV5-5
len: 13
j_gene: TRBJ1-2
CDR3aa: CASSLGHNYGYTF

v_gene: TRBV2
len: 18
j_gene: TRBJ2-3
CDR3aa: CASSEGSRGAGGADTQYF

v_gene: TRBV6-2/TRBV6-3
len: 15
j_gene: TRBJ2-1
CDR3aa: CASSKGASGYNEQFF

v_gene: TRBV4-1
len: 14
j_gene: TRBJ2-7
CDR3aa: CASSQEAISLEQYF

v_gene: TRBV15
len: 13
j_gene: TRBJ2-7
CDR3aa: CATSRRGPGEQYF